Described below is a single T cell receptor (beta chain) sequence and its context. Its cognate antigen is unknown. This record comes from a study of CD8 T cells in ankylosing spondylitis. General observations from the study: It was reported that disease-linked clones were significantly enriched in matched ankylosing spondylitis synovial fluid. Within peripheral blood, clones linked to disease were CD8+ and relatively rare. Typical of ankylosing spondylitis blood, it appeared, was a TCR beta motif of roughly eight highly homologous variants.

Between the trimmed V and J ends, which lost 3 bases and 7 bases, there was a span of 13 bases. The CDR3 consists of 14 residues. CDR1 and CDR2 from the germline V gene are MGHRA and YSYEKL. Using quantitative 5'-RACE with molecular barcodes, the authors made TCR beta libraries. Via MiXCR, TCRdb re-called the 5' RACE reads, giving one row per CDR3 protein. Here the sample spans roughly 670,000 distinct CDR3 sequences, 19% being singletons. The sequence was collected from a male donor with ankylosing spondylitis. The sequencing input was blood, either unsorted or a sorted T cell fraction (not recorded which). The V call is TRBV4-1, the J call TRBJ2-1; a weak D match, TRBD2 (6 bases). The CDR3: CASSQAGPGNEQFF. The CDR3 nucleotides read TGCGCCAGCAGCCAGGCGGGGCCGGGGAATGAGCAGTTCTTC.